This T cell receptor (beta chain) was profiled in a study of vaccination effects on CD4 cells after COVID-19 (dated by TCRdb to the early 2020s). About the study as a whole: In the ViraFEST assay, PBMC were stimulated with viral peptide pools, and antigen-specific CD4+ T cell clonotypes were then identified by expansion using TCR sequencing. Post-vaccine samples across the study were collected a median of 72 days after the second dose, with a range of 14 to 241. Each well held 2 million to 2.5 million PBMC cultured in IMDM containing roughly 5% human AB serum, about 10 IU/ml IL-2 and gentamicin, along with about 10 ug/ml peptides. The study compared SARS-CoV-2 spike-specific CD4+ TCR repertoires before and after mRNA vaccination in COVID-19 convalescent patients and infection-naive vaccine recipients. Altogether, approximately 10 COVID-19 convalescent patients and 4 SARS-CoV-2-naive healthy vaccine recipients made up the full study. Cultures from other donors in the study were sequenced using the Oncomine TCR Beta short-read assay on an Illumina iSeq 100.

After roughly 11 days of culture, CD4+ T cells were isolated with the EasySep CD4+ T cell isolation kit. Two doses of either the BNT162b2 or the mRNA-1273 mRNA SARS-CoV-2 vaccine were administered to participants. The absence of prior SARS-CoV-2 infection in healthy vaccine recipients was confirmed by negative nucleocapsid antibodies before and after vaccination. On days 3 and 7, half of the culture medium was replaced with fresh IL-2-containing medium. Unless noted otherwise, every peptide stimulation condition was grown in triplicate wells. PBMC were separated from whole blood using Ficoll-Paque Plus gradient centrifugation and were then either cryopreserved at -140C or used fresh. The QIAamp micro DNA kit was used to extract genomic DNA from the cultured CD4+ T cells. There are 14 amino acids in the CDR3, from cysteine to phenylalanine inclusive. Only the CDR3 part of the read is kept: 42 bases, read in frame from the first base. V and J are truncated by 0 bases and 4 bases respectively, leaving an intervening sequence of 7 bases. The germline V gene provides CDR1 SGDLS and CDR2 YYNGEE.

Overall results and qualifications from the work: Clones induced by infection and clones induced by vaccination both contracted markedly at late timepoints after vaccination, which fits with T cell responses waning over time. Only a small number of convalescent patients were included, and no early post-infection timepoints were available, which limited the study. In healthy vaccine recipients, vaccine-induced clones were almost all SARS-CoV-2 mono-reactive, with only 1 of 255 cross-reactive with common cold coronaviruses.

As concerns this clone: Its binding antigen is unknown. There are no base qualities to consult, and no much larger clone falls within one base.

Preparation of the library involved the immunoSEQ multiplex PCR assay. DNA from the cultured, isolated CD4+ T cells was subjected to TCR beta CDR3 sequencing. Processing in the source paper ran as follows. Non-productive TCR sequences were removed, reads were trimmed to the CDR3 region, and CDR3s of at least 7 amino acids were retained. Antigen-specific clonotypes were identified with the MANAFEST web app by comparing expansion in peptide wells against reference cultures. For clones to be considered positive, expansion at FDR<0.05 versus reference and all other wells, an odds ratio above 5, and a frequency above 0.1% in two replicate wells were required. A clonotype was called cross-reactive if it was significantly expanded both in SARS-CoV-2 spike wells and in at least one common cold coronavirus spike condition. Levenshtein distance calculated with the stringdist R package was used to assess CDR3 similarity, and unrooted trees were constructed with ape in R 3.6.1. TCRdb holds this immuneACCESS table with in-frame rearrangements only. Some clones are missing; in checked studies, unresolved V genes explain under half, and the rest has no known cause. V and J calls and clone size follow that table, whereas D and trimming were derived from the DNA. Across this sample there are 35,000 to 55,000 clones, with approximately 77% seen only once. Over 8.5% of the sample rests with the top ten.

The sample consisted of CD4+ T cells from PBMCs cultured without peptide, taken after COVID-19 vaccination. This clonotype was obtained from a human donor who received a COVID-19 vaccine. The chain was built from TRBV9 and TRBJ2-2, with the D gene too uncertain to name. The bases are TGTGCCAGCAGCGTAGTCGACGTCACCGGGGAGCTGTTTTTT. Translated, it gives CASSVVDVTGELFF. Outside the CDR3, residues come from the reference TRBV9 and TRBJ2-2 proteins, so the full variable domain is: DSGVTQTPKHLITATGQRVTLRCSPRSGDLSVYWYQQSLDQGLQFLIQYYNGEERAKGNILERFSAQQFPDLHSELNLSSLELGDSALYFCASSVVDVTGELFFGEGSRLTVL.